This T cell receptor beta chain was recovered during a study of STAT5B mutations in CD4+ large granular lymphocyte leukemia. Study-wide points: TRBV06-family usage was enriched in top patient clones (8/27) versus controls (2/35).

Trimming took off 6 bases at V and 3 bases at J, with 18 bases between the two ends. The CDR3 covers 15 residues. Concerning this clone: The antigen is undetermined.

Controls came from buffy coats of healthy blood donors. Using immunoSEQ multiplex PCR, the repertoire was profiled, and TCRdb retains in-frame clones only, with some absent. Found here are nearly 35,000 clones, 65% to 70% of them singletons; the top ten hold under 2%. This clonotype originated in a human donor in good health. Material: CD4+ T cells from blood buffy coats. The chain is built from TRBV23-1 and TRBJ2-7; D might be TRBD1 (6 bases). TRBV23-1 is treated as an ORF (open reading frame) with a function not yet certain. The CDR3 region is CASSLDRSRLYEQYF. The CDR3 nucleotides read TGCGCCAGCAGCCTTGACAGGTCGAGGCTCTACGAGCAGTACTTC.